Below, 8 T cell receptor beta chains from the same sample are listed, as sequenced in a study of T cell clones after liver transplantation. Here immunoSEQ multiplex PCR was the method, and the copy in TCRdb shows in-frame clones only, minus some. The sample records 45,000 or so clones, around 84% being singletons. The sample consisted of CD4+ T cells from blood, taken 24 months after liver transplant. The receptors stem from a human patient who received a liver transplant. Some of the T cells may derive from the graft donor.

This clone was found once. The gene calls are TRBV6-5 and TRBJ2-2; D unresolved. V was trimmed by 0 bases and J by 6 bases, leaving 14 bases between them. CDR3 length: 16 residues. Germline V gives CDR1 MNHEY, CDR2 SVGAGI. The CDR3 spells CASSYSPTVRSGELFF. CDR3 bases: TGTGCCAGCAGTTACTCCCCGACGGTACGGTCCGGGGAGCTGTTTTTT.

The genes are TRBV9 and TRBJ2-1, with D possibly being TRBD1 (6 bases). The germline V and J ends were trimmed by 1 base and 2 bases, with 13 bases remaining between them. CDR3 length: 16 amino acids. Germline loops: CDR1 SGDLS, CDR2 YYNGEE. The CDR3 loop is CASSVLGGQTYNEQFF. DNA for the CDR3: TGTGCCAGCAGCGTATTAGGGGGTCAAACCTACAATGAGCAGTTCTTC.

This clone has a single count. The CDR3 sequence is CASSGDRGLVQPQHF. CDR3 coding DNA: TGTGCCAGCAGTGGGGACAGGGGGTTGGTTCAGCCCCAGCATTTT. The rearrangement joins TRBV2 to TRBJ1-5, with 11 nucleotides matching TRBD1. Germline lookup yields CDR1 SNHLY and CDR2 FYNNEI. The CDR3 runs 15 residues. With V trimmed by 4 bases and J by 6 bases, 5 bases remained unmatched.

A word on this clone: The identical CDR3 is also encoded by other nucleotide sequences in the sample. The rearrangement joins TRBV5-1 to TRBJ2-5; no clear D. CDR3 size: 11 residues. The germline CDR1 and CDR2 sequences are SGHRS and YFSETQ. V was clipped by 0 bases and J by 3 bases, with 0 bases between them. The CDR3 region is CASSLEETQYF. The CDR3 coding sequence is TGCGCCAGCAGCTTGGAAGAGACCCAGTACTTC.

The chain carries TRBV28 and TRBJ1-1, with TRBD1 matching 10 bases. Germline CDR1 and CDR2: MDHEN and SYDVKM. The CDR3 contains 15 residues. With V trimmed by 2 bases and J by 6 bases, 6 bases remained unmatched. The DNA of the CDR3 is TGTGCCAGCAGTTTAGCGACAGGGGGCAGGGCTGAAGCTTTCTTT. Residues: CASSLATGGRAEAFF.

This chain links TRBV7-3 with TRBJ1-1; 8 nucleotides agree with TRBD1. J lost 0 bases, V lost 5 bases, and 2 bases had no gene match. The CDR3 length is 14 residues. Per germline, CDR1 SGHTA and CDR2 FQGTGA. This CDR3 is CASSETGVNTEAFF. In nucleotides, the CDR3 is TGTGCCAGCAGCGAGACAGGGGTGAACACTGAAGCTTTCTTT.

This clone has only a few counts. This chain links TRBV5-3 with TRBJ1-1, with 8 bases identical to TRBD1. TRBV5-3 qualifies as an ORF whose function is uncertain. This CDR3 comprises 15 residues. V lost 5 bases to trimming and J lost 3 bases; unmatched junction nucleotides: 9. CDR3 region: CARRPQGAADTEAFF. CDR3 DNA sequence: TGTGCCAGAAGGCCTCAGGGGGCTGCGGACACTGAAGCTTTCTTT.

CDR3 nucleotide sequence: TGTGCCAGCAGCCAAGATTTTGGACAGGTTTATGGCTACACCTTC. Its translation is CASSQDFGQVYGYTF. The genes are TRBV4-2 and TRBJ1-2, with 7 bases fitting TRBD1. The CDR3 totals 15 residues. Per germline, CDR1 LGHNA and CDR2 YNFKEQ. V lost 0 bases, J lost 5 bases, and 6 bases stayed unmatched.